The entry that follows covers one T cell receptor beta chain sequence. Its antigen is not identified. The J segment lost 8 bases and the V segment lost 6 bases, leaving 14 bases of the junction unmatched. The length of the CDR3 is 16 residues. CDR1 is MGHRA, CDR2 YSYEKL, per germline. Naive CD8 cells comprised CD45RO-negative, CCR7-positively selected cells, excluding terminally differentiated effector memory CD45RA+ cells. Adult donors, all healthy and HIV-negative, had no recent acute infections or vaccinations. This sample was included in a study of shared clonotypes between healthy human individuals. Broader study findings: A reduction in generation probabilities was seen for non-shared clonotypes relative to those shared by all four donors.

Deep-level settings were used for running the assay. Profiled with immunoSEQ multiplex PCR; TCRdb holds only in-frame clones, not every one. The repertoire has millions of clones, about 93% of them found once; the top ten carry about 1.8%. The TCR originated in a man in his late teens or twenties in good health. Some clones in this sample may be carry-over from other donors' samples. This chain links TRBV4-1 with TRBJ2-1; 9 bases line up with TRBD2. Sequencing input: naive CD8+ T cells from PBMCs. The CDR3: CASSPWVSGGRDEQFF. The CDR3 DNA is TGCGCCAGCAGTCCCTGGGTTAGCGGGGGCCGAGATGAGCAGTTCTTC.